This T cell receptor (beta chain) is from a study of blood T cell repertoires in COVID-19. Across the whole study: Some COVID-19 samples were acute and others convalescent; all came from the United States, Italy and Spain. In each case, the material was cDNA or gDNA derived from T cells, B-cell-depleted T cells, or PBMCs.

From germline, CDR1 is SGDLS and CDR2 YYNGEE. V shed 0 bases, J shed 4 bases, and the junction held 4 bases outside the gene matches. The CDR3 has 15 residues. Original processing methods: Amplified reference gene primers provided the basis for estimating nucleated cell counts. Sequenced by immunoSEQ multiplex PCR; TCRdb stores in-frame clones only, minus some. D and trimming come from the DNA, and the V and J calls and clone size come from that table. The sample lists tens of thousands of clones, roughly 80% occurring once. The rearrangement links TRBV9 to TRBJ2-3; TRBD2 aligns across 8 bases. The sequence was obtained from a woman aged 60 to 75 with acute or convalescent COVID-19. Sequenced: peripheral blood. CDR3 nucleotides: TGTGCCAGCAGCGTAGTGTCGGGGGGGGCAGATACGCAGTATTTT. Translation: CASSVVSGGADTQYF.